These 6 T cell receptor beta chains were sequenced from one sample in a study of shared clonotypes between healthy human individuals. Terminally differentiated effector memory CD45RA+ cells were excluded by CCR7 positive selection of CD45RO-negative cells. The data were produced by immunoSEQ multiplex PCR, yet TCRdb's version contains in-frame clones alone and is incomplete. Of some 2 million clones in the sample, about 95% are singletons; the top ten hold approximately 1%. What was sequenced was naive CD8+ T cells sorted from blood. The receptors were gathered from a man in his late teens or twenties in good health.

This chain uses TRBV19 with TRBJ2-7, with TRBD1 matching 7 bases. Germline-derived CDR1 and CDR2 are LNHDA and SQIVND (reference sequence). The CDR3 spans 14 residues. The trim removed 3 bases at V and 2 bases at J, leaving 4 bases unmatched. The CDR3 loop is CASSIPGTAYEQYF. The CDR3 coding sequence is TGTGCCAGTAGTATCCCCGGGACAGCCTACGAGCAGTACTTC. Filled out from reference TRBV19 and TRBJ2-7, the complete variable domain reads DGGITQSPKYLFRKEGQNVTLSCEQNLNHDAMYWYRQDPGQGLRLIYYSQIVNDFQKGDIAEGYSVSREKKESFPLTVTSAQKNPTAFYLCASSIPGTAYEQYFGPGTRLTVT.

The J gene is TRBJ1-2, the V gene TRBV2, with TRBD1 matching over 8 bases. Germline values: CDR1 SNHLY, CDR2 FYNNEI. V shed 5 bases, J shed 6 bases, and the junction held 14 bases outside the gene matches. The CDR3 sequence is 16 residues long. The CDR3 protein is CASSSGTGPRVDGYTF. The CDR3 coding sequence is TGTGCCAGCAGTTCCGGGACAGGCCCTCGGGTTGATGGCTACACCTTC.

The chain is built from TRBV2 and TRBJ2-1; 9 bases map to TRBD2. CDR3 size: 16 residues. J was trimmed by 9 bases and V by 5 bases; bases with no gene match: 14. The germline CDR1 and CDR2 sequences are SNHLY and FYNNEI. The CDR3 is CASSTSLAGVLVEQFF. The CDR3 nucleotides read TGTGCCAGCAGTACTTCTTTAGCGGGAGTTTTGGTTGAGCAGTTCTTC. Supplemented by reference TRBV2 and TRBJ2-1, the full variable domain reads EPEVTQTPSHQVTQMGQEVILRCVPISNHLYFYWYRQILGQKVEFLVSFYNNEISEKSEIFDDQFSVERPDGSNFTLKIRSTKLEDSAMYFCASSTSLAGVLVEQFFGPGTRLTVL.

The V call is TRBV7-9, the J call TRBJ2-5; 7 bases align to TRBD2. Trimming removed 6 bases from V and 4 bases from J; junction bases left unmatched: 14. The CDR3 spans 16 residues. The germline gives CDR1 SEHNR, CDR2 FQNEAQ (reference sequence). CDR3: CASRDGGLGLTETQYF. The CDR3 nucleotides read TGTGCCAGCAGGGACGGTGGACTAGGCTTAACAGAGACCCAGTACTTC.

The CDR3 reads CASSPLAASTDTQYF. CDR3 sequence (DNA): TGTGCCAGCAGCCCGCTAGCGGCTAGCACAGATACGCAGTATTTT. The chain carries TRBV6-5 and TRBJ2-3, with TRBD2 identical over 7 bases. The V segment lost 6 bases and the J segment 0 bases; nucleotides outside the gene matches: 6. Germline CDR1 MNHEY, CDR2 SVGAGI. The CDR3 contains 15 residues.

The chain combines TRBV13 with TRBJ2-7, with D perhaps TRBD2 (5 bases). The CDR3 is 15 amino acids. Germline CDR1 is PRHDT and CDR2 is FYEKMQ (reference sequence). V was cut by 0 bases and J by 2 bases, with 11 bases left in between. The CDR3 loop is CASSLGTSETYEQYF. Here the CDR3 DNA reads TGTGCCAGCAGCTTAGGTACTAGTGAAACCTACGAGCAGTACTTC.